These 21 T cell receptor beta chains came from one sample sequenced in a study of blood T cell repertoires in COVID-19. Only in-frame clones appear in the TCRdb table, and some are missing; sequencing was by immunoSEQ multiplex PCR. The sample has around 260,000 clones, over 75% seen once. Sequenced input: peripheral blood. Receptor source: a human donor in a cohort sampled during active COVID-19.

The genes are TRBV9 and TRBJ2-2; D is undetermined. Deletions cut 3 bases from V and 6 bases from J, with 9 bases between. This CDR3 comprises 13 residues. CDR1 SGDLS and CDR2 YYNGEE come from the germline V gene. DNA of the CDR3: TGTGCCAGCAGCGGATACGCGTCCGGGGAGCTGTTTTTT. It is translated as CASSGYASGELFF. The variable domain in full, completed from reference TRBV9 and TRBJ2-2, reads DSGVTQTPKHLITATGQRVTLRCSPRSGDLSVYWYQQSLDQGLQFLIQYYNGEERAKGNILERFSAQQFPDLHSELNLSSLELGDSALYFCASSGYASGELFFGEGSRLTVL.

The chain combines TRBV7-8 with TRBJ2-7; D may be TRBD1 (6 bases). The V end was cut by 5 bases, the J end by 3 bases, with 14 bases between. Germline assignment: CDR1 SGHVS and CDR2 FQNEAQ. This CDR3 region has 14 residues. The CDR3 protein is CASSPRQALYEQYF. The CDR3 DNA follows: TGTGCCAGCAGCCCCAGACAGGCTCTCTACGAGCAGTACTTC.

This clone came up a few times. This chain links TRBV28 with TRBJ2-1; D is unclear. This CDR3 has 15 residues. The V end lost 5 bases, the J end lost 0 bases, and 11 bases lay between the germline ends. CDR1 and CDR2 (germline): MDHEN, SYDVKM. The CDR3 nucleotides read TGTGCCAGCAGTGTACCCAAGAGCTCCTACAATGAGCAGTTCTTC. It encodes CASSVPKSSYNEQFF.

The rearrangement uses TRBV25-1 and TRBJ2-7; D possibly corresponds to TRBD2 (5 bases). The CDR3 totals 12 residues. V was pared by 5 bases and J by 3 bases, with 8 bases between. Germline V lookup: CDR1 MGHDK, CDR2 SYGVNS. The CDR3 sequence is CASSPRDYEQYF. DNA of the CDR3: TGTGCCAGCAGTCCCCGGGACTACGAGCAGTACTTC.

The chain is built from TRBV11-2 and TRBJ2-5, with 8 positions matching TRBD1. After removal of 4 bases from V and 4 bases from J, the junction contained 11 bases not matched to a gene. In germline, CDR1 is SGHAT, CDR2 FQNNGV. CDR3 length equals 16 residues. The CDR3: CASSSLGTGSTETQYF. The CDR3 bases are TGTGCCAGCAGCTCCCTAGGGACAGGCAGCACAGAGACCCAGTACTTC.

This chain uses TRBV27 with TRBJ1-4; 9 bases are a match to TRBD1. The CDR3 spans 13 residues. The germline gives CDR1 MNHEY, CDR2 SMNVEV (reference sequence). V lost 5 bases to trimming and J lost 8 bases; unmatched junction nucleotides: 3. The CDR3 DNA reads TGTGCCAGCAGTGGGGACAGGGTCGAAAAACTGTTTTTT. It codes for CASSGDRVEKLFF.

In nucleotides, the CDR3 is TGTGCCATCAAGTCGCAGGGGAACTACAATGAGCAGTTCTTC. The encoded protein is CAIKSQGNYNEQFF. The genes are TRBV10-3 and TRBJ2-1, with D perhaps matching TRBD1 (6 bases). Germline V gives CDR1 ENHRY, CDR2 SYGVKD. The V end was cut by 7 bases, the J end by 3 bases, with 13 bases between. The CDR3 length is 14 residues.

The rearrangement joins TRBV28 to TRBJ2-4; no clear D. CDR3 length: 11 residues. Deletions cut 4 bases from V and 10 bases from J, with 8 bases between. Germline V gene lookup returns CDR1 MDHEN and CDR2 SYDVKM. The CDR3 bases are TGTGCCAGCAGTTCCTCCAGGATTCAGTACTTC. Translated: CASSSSRIQYF.

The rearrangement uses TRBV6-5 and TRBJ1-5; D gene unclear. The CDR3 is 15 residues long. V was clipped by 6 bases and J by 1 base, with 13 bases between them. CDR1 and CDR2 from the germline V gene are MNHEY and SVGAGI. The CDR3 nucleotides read TGTGCCAGCAGACCCGGTGGTAGCAGCAATCAGCCCCAGCATTTT. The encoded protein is CASRPGGSSNQPQHF.

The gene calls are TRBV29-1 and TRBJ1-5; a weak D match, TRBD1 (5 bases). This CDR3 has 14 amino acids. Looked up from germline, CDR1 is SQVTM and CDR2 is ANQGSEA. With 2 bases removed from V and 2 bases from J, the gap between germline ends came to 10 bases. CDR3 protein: CSVEMGGRNQPQHF. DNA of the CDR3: TGCAGCGTTGAAATGGGGGGACGCAATCAGCCCCAGCATTTT. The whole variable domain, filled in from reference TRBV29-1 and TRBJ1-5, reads SAVISQKPSRDICQRGTSLTIQCQVDSQVTMMFWYRQQPGQSLTLIATANQGSEATYESGFVIDKFPISRPNLTFSTLTVSNMSPEDSSIYLCSVEMGGRNQPQHFGDGTRLSIL.

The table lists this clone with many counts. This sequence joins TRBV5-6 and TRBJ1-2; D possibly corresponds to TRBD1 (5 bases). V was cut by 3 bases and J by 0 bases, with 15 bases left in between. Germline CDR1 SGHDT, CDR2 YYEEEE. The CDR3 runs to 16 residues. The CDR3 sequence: CASSSWGVSANYGYTF. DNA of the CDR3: TGTGCCAGCAGCTCTTGGGGGGTCTCAGCTAACTATGGCTACACCTTC.

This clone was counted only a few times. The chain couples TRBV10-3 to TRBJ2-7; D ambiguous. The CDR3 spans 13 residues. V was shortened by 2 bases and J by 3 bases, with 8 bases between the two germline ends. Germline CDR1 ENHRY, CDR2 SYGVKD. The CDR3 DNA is TGTGCCATCAGTGAGGCCGGTTACTACGAGCAGTACTTC. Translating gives CAISEAGYYEQYF.

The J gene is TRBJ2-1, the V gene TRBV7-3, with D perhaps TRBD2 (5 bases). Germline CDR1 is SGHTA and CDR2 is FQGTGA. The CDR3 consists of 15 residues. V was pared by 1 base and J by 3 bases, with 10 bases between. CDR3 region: CASSLNTGNYNEQFF. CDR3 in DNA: TGTGCCAGCAGCTTAAATACGGGAAACTACAATGAGCAGTTCTTC.

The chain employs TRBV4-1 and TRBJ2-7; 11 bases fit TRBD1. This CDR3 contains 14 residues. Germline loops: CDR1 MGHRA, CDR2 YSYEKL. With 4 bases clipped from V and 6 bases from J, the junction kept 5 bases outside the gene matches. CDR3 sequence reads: CASSPPGTGGEQYF. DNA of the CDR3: TGCGCCAGCAGCCCCCCGGGGACAGGGGGCGAGCAGTACTTC.

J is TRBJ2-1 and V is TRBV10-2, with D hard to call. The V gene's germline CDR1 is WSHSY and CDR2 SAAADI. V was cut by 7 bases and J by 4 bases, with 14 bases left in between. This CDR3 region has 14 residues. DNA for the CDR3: TGCGCCAGCATGAGTGAGCTAGTGTACAATGAGCAGTTCTTC. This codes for CASMSELVYNEQFF.

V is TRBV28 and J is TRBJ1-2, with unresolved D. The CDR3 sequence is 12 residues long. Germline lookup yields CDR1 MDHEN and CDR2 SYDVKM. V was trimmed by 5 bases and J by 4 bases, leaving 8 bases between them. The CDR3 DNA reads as TGTGCCAGCAGTAACAGTATCTATGGCTACACCTTC. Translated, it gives CASSNSIYGYTF.

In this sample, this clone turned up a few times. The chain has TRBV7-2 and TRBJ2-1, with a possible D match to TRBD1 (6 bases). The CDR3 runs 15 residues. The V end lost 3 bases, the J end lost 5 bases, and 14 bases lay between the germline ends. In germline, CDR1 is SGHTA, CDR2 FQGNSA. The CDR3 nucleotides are TGTGCCAGCAGCTTCAGGGGCACCGTAAACAATGAGCAGTTCTTC. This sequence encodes CASSFRGTVNNEQFF.

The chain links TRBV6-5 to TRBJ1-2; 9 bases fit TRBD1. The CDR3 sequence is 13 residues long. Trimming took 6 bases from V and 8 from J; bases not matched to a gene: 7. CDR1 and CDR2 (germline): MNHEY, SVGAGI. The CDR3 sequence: CASSRDRVKGYTF. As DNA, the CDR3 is TGTGCCAGCAGCCGGGACAGGGTGAAAGGCTACACCTTC.

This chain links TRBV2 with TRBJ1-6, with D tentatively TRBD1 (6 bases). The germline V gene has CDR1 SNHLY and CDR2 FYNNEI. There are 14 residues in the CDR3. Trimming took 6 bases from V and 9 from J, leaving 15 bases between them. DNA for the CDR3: TGTGCCAGCAGGGGGACATCATTCCTTTCACCCCTCCACTTT. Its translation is CASRGTSFLSPLHF. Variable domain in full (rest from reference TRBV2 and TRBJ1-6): EPEVTQTPSHQVTQMGQEVILRCVPISNHLYFYWYRQILGQKVEFLVSFYNNEISEKSEIFDDQFSVERPDGSNFTLKIRSTKLEDSAMYFCASRGTSFLSPLHFGNGTRLTVT.

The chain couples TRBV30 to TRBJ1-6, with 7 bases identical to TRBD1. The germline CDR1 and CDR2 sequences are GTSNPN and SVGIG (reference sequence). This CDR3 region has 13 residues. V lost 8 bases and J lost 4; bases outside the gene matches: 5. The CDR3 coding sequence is TGTGCCGGCCGGACAGGTTATAATTCACCCCTCCACTTT. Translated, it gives CAGRTGYNSPLHF.

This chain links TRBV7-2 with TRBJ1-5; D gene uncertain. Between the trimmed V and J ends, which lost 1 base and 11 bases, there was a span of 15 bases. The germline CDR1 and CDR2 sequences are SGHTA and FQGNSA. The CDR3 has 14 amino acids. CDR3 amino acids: CASSLGFQVSSQHF. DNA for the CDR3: TGTGCCAGCAGCTTAGGCTTCCAGGTATCGTCCCAGCATTTT.